This T cell receptor beta chain came from a study of low-dose radiotherapy and immunotherapy resistance in tumors. This clonotype was seen many times. With TRAV- and TRBV-specific primers, first-strand cDNA was made, covering the alpha and beta chains. TCR amplification involved about 19 PCR cycles with a constant-region primer and V-primer adapter. The mRNA which had been isolated was amplified by in vitro transcription. One entry per CDR3 protein, called by TCRdb with MiXCR from the reads. The sample shows about 60,000 distinct CDR3 sequences, roughly a quarter of them seen only once. Time point of the sample: before trial treatment. Inclusion covered patients whose advanced solid tumors lacked tumor-infiltrating lymphocytes. With 6 bases removed from V and 2 bases from J, the gap between germline ends came to 21 bases. The CDR3 covers 17 residues. CDR1 ENHRY and CDR2 SYGVKD come from the germline V gene.

The source was PBMCs, collected before treatment. The TCR sequence derives from a male donor with prostate cancer. The chain is built from TRBV10-3 and TRBJ2-3; D may be TRBD2 (6 bases). DNA of the CDR3: TGTGCCATCAGACCCACGCCGGGCGGGACTCACACAGATACGCAGTATTTT. Amino acids: CAIRPTPGGTHTDTQYF.